Below are 18 T cell receptor beta chains sequenced from a single sample in a study of blood T cell repertoires in COVID-19. TCRdb's table, derived via immunoSEQ multiplex PCR, lists solely in-frame clones and lacks some. The sample includes about 300,000 clones, around nine tenths of them seen just once. The specimen sequenced was peripheral blood. Every receptor here comes from a woman in her 30s with COVID-19, enrolled during active disease.

The J gene is TRBJ1-1, the V gene TRBV7-8, with TRBD1 as a possible D gene (5 bases). Trimming stripped 1 base from V and 1 base from J, with 13 bases between. The CDR3 covers 16 residues. The germline V gene encodes CDR1 SGHVS and CDR2 FQNEAQ. The CDR3 bases are TGTGCCAGCAGCTTAGGGGGTAGGGGCTGGAACACTGAAGCTTTCTTT. It codes for CASSLGGRGWNTEAFF.

The chain recombines TRBV11-2 with TRBJ2-5; TRBD1 is a possible D gene (6 bases). Trimming removed 2 bases at V and 5 bases at J, with 9 bases between. Germline V gives CDR1 SGHAT, CDR2 FQNNGV. The CDR3 spans 13 residues. This chain's CDR3 is CASSLQGGETQYF. CDR3 bases: TGTGCCAGCAGCTTACAAGGGGGTGAGACCCAGTACTTC.

In its sample, this clone was seen once. The V gene is TRBV11-2, the J gene TRBJ2-4; D is undetermined. The CDR3 is 16 amino acids. Trimming took off 4 bases at V and 3 bases at J, with 16 bases between the two ends. Germline V gene data show CDR1 as SGHAT and CDR2 as FQNNGV. The CDR3 protein is CASSSQLQSGKNIQYF. The CDR3 nucleotides are TGTGCCAGCAGCTCACAACTTCAATCGGGCAAAAACATTCAGTACTTC.

This chain connects TRBV28 to TRBJ1-2; no reliable D call. Germline lookup yields CDR1 MDHEN and CDR2 SYDVKM. V gave up 6 bases and J gave up 5 bases, with 28 bases separating them. This CDR3 has 18 residues. CDR3 sequence reads: CASSFWSEGRQRLYGYTF. The CDR3 region has the DNA TGTGCCAGCAGCTTTTGGTCCGAGGGCCGGCAACGTCTGTATGGCTACACCTTC.

The chain links TRBV5-1 to TRBJ2-1; TRBD2 matches at 12 bases. This CDR3 has 16 residues. CDR1 and CDR2 (germline): SGHRS, YFSETQ. Trimming at V came to 4 bases and at J to 6 bases, leaving 8 bases not matched to a gene. The CDR3, as DNA: TGCGCCAGCAGCATGCTAGCGGGGGGGATTGGCAATGAGCAGTTCTTC. The encoded protein is CASSMLAGGIGNEQFF.

The V call is TRBV28, the J call TRBJ1-5; the D is unclear. The CDR3 runs to 13 residues. Germline-derived CDR1 and CDR2 are MDHEN and SYDVKM. Trimming removed 3 bases from V and 3 bases from J, with 6 bases in between. CDR3 sequence: CASSFVSNQPQHF. CDR3 DNA: TGTGCCAGCAGTTTCGTGTCCAATCAGCCCCAGCATTTT.

The V and J genes are TRBV4-1 and TRBJ1-2, with D perhaps TRBD1 (5 bases). Germline V lookup: CDR1 MGHRA, CDR2 YSYEKL. V was trimmed by 2 bases and J by 5 bases, leaving 24 bases between them. This CDR3 has 18 amino acids. The CDR3 loop is CASSQLSAGRSVAYGYTF. CDR3 in DNA: TGCGCCAGCAGCCAATTGTCGGCAGGGCGGAGTGTGGCATATGGCTACACCTTC.

This sequence joins TRBV5-1 and TRBJ2-7, with TRBD1 identical over 12 bases. The CDR3 runs 14 residues. CDR1 SGHRS and CDR2 YFSETQ come from the germline V gene. V dropped 4 bases and J dropped 2; count of bases not matched to a gene: 1. CDR3 loop: CASSRDRGPYEQYF. DNA for the CDR3: TGCGCCAGCAGCCGGGACAGGGGGCCCTACGAGCAGTACTTC. Combining the CDR3 with reference TRBV5-1 and TRBJ2-7 gives the whole variable domain KAGVTQTPRYLIKTRGQQVTLSCSPISGHRSVSWYQQTPGQGLQFLFEYFSETQRNKGNFPGRFSGRQFSNSRSEMNVSTLELGDSALYLCASSRDRGPYEQYFGPGTRLTVT.

The chain links TRBV5-1 to TRBJ1-1; the match to TRBD1 covers 11 bases. The CDR3 is 15 residues long. V lost 2 bases and J lost 3; bases outside the gene matches: 3. Germline loops: CDR1 SGHRS, CDR2 YFSETQ. Written as DNA, the CDR3 is TGCGCCAGCAGCTTTCAGGGACAGGGGGACACTGAAGCTTTCTTT. This sequence encodes CASSFQGQGDTEAFF.

V usage is TRBV9 and J usage is TRBJ1-3; D is possibly TRBD1 (5 bases). Germline V lookup: CDR1 SGDLS, CDR2 YYNGEE. The CDR3 totals 15 residues. With 3 bases removed from V and 0 bases from J, the gap between germline ends came to 10 bases. In DNA form, the CDR3 reads TGTGCCAGCAGCGCTGACAGACCCTCTGGAAACACCATATATTTT. As protein: CASSADRPSGNTIYF.

By frequency in the sample, this clone is medium-sized. The J gene is TRBJ2-6, the V gene TRBV29-1; 9 positions match TRBD1. CDR1 and CDR2 from the germline V gene are SQVTM and ANQGSEA. V trimming: 3 bases; J trimming: 1 base; junction bases outside the gene matches: 7. The CDR3 has 17 residues. The CDR3, as DNA: TGCAGCGTTGAGGGCCCGGGACAGGGATCTGGGGCCAACGTCCTGACTTTC. Amino acid sequence: CSVEGPGQGSGANVLTF.

The V call is TRBV7-6, the J call TRBJ2-7; tentatively, D is TRBD2 (6 bases). The CDR3 is 14 residues long. Trimming took off 4 bases at V and 3 bases at J, with 13 bases between the two ends. Per germline, CDR1 SGHVS and CDR2 FNYEAQ. The CDR3 protein is CASSSEGPNYEQYF. Here the CDR3 DNA reads TGTGCCAGCAGCTCGGAGGGGCCGAACTACGAGCAGTACTTC. Full variable domain (rest looked up from reference TRBV7-6 and TRBJ2-7): GAGVSQSPRYKVTKRGQDVALRCDPISGHVSLYWYRQALGQGPEFLTYFNYEAQQDKSGLPNDRFSAERPEGSISTLTIQRTEQRDSAMYRCASSSEGPNYEQYFGPGTRLTVT.

The genes are TRBV11-3 and TRBJ2-2; D gene unclear. CDR3 length equals 15 residues. V shed 5 bases and J shed 2 bases, with 12 bases lying between them. The germline gives CDR1 SGHNT, CDR2 YENEEA. CDR3 in amino acids: CASSPQAANTGELFF. CDR3 sequence (DNA): TGTGCCAGCAGCCCCCAGGCAGCCAACACCGGGGAGCTGTTTTTT.

V usage is TRBV11-3 and J usage is TRBJ1-1; 7 bases align to TRBD1. V shed 4 bases, J shed 0 bases, and the junction held 8 bases outside the gene matches. Germline lookup yields CDR1 SGHNT and CDR2 YENEEA. The CDR3 spans 16 residues. The CDR3 sequence is CASSSPVDRLNTEAFF. As DNA, the CDR3 is TGTGCCAGCAGCTCGCCCGTGGACAGGTTGAACACTGAAGCTTTCTTT.

The chain combines TRBV4-1 with TRBJ1-3, with a weak D call TRBD1 (5 bases). The CDR3 spans 15 residues. Germline CDR1 MGHRA, CDR2 YSYEKL. Trimming pared 3 bases from V and 0 bases from J, leaving 9 bases between. CDR3 nucleotide sequence: TGCGCCAGCAGCCAGGGGCCTCACTCTGGAAACACCATATATTTT. This sequence encodes CASSQGPHSGNTIYF.

V usage is TRBV6-2 or TRBV6-3 and J usage is TRBJ2-2; 13 bases map to TRBD2. Germline trimming cut 4 bases from V and 3 bases from J; bases unmatched to any gene: 5. The germline V gene has CDR1 MNHEY and CDR2 SVGEGT. The length of the CDR3 is 17 residues. The CDR3: CASSFRLAGGDTGELFF. The CDR3 DNA follows: TGTGCCAGCAGTTTCAGACTAGCGGGGGGTGACACCGGGGAGCTGTTTTTT.

This clone was detected only once. V usage is TRBV5-6 and J usage is TRBJ1-6; possible D gene TRBD1, 6 bases. Germline values: CDR1 SGHDT, CDR2 YYEEEE. V was clipped by 0 bases and J by 5 bases, with 9 bases between them. CDR3 length equals 15 residues. The CDR3 DNA follows: TGTGCCAGCAGCTTGGGACAGGCGGATAATTCACCCCTCCACTTT. This encodes CASSLGQADNSPLHF.

The chain joins TRBV28 to TRBJ2-7; TRBD1 matches 7 bases. In germline, CDR1 is MDHEN, CDR2 SYDVKM. The CDR3 has 13 residues. Germline trimming cut 1 base from V and 6 bases from J; bases unmatched to any gene: 3. The CDR3 here is CASSLFAGGEQYV. DNA of the CDR3: TGTGCCAGCAGTTTATTTGCAGGGGGCGAGCAGTACGTC.